One sample yielded the 3 T cell receptor beta chains listed below, sequenced in a study of spatial heterogeneity in lung cancer (dated by TCRdb to about 2019). Results and caveats for the whole study, not just this receptor: The number of expanded intratumoral alpha and beta TCRs correlated with the tumor nonsynonymous mutation count.

Their target antigens are unknown. This specimen's time point label, per the study, means: sample taken at primary tumor resection. The library was generated by 5' RACE. TCRdb shows the sequencer as NextSeq 500. Starting from the raw public reads, TCRdb applied fastp trimming at Q25, assembled clones with MiXCR and retained in-frame beta chains. One record per CDR3 amino acid sequence lists the most common genes and DNA. This sample gives approximately 3,400 distinct CDR3 sequences in total; 8.6% of them show up just once. Clones ranked in the top ten supply less than 15% of the sample. The material sequenced was lung tumor tissue, taken at surgery. All receptors come from a male donor with early-stage non-small cell lung cancer.

This clonotype is medium-sized by share. The chain employs TRBV5-4 and TRBJ2-3; 13 bases map to TRBD2. This CDR3 comprises 18 residues. Germline assignment: CDR1 SGHNT and CDR2 YYREEE (reference sequence). Germline trimming cut 4 bases from V and 5 bases from J; bases unmatched to any gene: 13. CDR3 residues: CASSPDGLAGVSGDTQYF. In DNA form, the CDR3 reads TGTGCCAGCAGCCCCGATGGACTAGCGGGAGTCAGTGGAGATACGCAGTATTTT. The whole variable domain, filled in from reference TRBV5-4 and TRBJ2-3, reads ETGVTQSPTHLIKTRGQQVTLRCSSQSGHNTVSWYQQALGQGPQFIFQYYREEENGRGNFPPRFSGLQFPNYSSELNVNALELDDSALYLCASSPDGLAGVSGDTQYFGPGTRLTVL.

By share, this clonotype counts as medium-sized (0.01 to 0.1%). The chain combines TRBV6-4 with TRBJ2-4; no reliable D call. The CDR3 covers 17 residues. Trimming pared 6 bases from V and 7 bases from J, leaving 25 bases between. Germline CDR1 and CDR2: MRHNA and SNTAGT. CDR3 amino acids: CASSEFQDQSKGNIQYF. For the CDR3, the DNA is TGTGCCAGCAGCGAGTTTCAAGACCAGTCGAAAGGGAACATTCAGTACTTC.

The sample holds many counts of this clonotype. The V gene is TRBV11-2, the J gene TRBJ2-3; 13 bases align to TRBD2. From germline, CDR1 is SGHAT and CDR2 FQNNGV. The J segment lost 0 bases and the V segment lost 4 bases, leaving 1 base of the junction unmatched. This CDR3 has 16 amino acids. This CDR3 is CASSSGLAGSTDTQYF. CDR3 nucleotide sequence: TGTGCCAGCAGCTCGGGACTAGCGGGGAGCACAGATACGCAGTATTTT.